A selection of T cell receptor beta chains follows, all from one sample in a study of T-cell reconstitution after alpha-beta-depleted transplantation in children. TCRdb reprocessed the PCR reads with MiXCR, giving one entry per CDR3 protein. This table has roughly 790,000 distinct CDR3 sequences, around 15% appearing once. The input for sequencing was PBMCs, mostly from graft donor cells, taken 360 days after TCRalphabeta/CD19-depleted stem cell transplant. These receptor sequences come from a male patient younger than 18 who had a stem cell transplant for acute lymphoblastic leukemia, so the T cells may come from the graft donor. Each CDR3 is given with its conserved first and last residue. A D gene is named only where the DNA matches it firmly. The size of a clone is reported for some rows only, either as once, few or many, or as a class for expanded clones.

v_call,clone_size,d_call,j_call,cdr3_nt,cdr3_aa
TRBV12-3/TRBV12-4,-,-,TRBJ1-2,TGTGCCAGCAGTTTAGCCCAGGGGAGCCAGTATGGCTACACCTTC,CASSLAQGSQYGYTF
TRBV15,many,-,TRBJ2-1,TGTGCCACCAGCAGGCCGACTAGGTTTTACAATGAGCAGTTCTTC,CATSRPTRFYNEQFF
TRBV27,many,-,TRBJ2-1,TGTGCCAGCAGTTTGGGGGTGACCCACAATGAGCAGTTCTTC,CASSLGVTHNEQFF
TRBV13,few,-,TRBJ2-3,TGTGCCAGCAGCTCGACTGCTCGAACGCAGTATTTT,CASSSTARTQYF
TRBV7-2,few,-,TRBJ1-5,TGTGCCAGCAGCTTCGCAGGAGTTAACACGGGGAATCAGCCCCAGCATTTT,CASSFAGVNTGNQPQHF
TRBV11-3,-,-,TRBJ2-1,TGTGCCAGCAGCTTAGATGGGGATGAGCAGTTCTTC,CASSLDGDEQFF
TRBV5-5,many,-,TRBJ1-2,TGTGCCTCCAGCCGGGACACCAACCTTTATGGCTACACCTTC,CASSRDTNLYGYTF
TRBV5-6,-,-,TRBJ2-7,TGTGCCAGCAGCTTGGAAACTGGGATCTACGAGCAGTACTTC,CASSLETGIYEQYF
TRBV7-6,few,-,TRBJ2-1,TGTGCCAGCAGCTTAAGTTATCCAGTCTCCTACAATGAGCAGTTCTTC,CASSLSYPVSYNEQFF
TRBV6-2/TRBV6-3,-,-,TRBJ2-3,TGTGCCAGCAGTCCCCACCTACGGGAGCTGGGGACAGATACGCAGTATTTT,CASSPHLRELGTDTQYF
TRBV9,-,-,TRBJ2-3,TGTGCCAGCAGCGCTCAGGGAGGTGAGAGCACAGATACGCAGTATTTT,CASSAQGGESTDTQYF
TRBV5-1,few,-,TRBJ2-5,TGCGCCAGCAGCTCCTTTATTTCAGTGGCCCAGTACTTC,CASSSFISVAQYF
TRBV4-2,few,TRBD1,TRBJ2-7,TGTGCCAGCAGCCATGACAGGGCCTACGAGCAGTACTTC,CASSHDRAYEQYF
TRBV6-6,-,-,TRBJ1-1,TGTGCCAGCATCCCCCAGGGCATGAACACTGAAGCTTTCTTT,CASIPQGMNTEAFF
TRBV5-1,few,TRBD1,TRBJ1-2,TGCGCCAGCAGGGGACAGAAATTATATGGCTACACCTTC,CASRGQKLYGYTF
TRBV20-1,few,-,TRBJ2-3,TGCAGTGCTAGAGATCTTGGCGGAACAGATACGCAGTATTTT,CSARDLGGTDTQYF
TRBV4-1,few,TRBD2,TRBJ2-7,TGCGCCAGCAGTCCCAGGGGGACTAGCGGGAGCTCCTACGAGCAGTACTTC,CASSPRGTSGSSYEQYF
TRBV20-1,few,TRBD1,TRBJ1-6,TGCAGTGCTCCCAGACAGGGAGGATCACCCCTCCACTTT,CSAPRQGGSPLHF
TRBV12-3/TRBV12-4,few,TRBD1,TRBJ2-1,TGTGCCAGCAGGTTAGGACAGGGGGCACGGGAGCAGTTCTTC,CASRLGQGAREQFF
TRBV7-2,few,TRBD2,TRBJ2-1,TGTTCCAGCAGCTTAGGGCCTAGCGGGAGTATGGCTTGGTTCTTC,CSSSLGPSGSMAWFF
TRBV12-3/TRBV12-4,many,TRBD2,TRBJ2-3,TGTGCCAGCAGCTGGACAGCGGGAGGGCCCGGAGATACGCAGTATTTT,CASSWTAGGPGDTQYF
TRBV5-1,-,-,TRBJ1-4,TGCGCCAGCAGCGTACACAGTTCAACTAATGAAAAACTGTTTTTT,CASSVHSSTNEKLFF
TRBV4-1,-,-,TRBJ1-5,TGCGCCAGCAGCCAAGATATGGGACACCCAAATCAGCCCCAGCATTTT,CASSQDMGHPNQPQHF
TRBV29-1,few,TRBD2,TRBJ2-7,TGCAGCGGTGCGGGAGGGCCTTCCTACGAGCAGTACTTC,CSGAGGPSYEQYF
TRBV7-6,-,-,TRBJ1-6,TGTGCCAGCAGCTTATCGGCTTTTTCACCCCTCCACTTT,CASSLSAFSPLHF
TRBV20-1,many,-,TRBJ2-7,TGCAGTGTCCCACAGGGTACCAGCTCCTACGAGCAGTACTTC,CSVPQGTSSYEQYF
TRBV20-1,few,-,TRBJ2-1,TGCAGTGCAACCCGGGACTCCGCCTACAATGAGCAGTTCTTC,CSATRDSAYNEQFF
TRBV6-4,-,-,TRBJ1-1,TGTGCCAGCAGTGACAGGGACACTGAAGCTTTCTTT,CASSDRDTEAFF
TRBV29-1,many,TRBD2,TRBJ2-1,TGCAGCGTTGAAAAGGCTAGCGGGAGTTACAATGAGCAGTTCTTC,CSVEKASGSYNEQFF
TRBV9,many,-,TRBJ2-3,TGTGCCAGCAGCGTAGAGGGGGGGACCGTCACAGATACGCAGTATTTT,CASSVEGGTVTDTQYF
TRBV12-3/TRBV12-4,few,-,TRBJ2-1,TGTGCCAGCACAAGGAGGCGATCCTACAATGAGCAGTTCTTC,CASTRRRSYNEQFF
TRBV6-1,-,-,TRBJ2-5,TGTGCCAGCAGCTCCCCGCGCCAGACCTTCCAAGAGACCCAGTACTTC,CASSSPRQTFQETQYF
TRBV7-9,-,TRBD1,TRBJ1-1,TGTGCCAGCAGCTCTCAGACAGGGTTAGGAGCTTTCTTT,CASSSQTGLGAFF
TRBV9,-,-,TRBJ2-5,TGTGCCAGCAGCGTGGCCGGGGCTGAAGAGACCCAGTACTTC,CASSVAGAEETQYF
TRBV15,many,TRBD1,TRBJ1-2,TGTGCCACCAGCCGAGATTGGGACAGGGGCTACACCTTC,CATSRDWDRGYTF
TRBV5-1,-,TRBD2,TRBJ2-3,TGCGCCAGCAGCATCCCATATAGCGGGAGAAGCACAGATACGCAGTATTTT,CASSIPYSGRSTDTQYF
TRBV20-1,few,-,TRBJ2-7,TGCAGTGCTCCCGGGGTGACCGGTTTAGAGCAGTACTTC,CSAPGVTGLEQYF
TRBV4-1,once,-,TRBJ2-5,TGCGCCAGCAGCCAAGGACTAGTGGGAGAGACCCAGTACTTC,CASSQGLVGETQYF
TRBV4-1,-,TRBD2,TRBJ2-2,TGCGCCAGCAGAACGACTAGCGGGACTACCGGGGAGCTGTTTTTT,CASRTTSGTTGELFF
TRBV9,few,-,TRBJ1-2,TGTGCCAGCAGCGTAGGGGGACACCTTAACTATGGCTACACCTTC,CASSVGGHLNYGYTF
TRBV7-2,few,TRBD1,TRBJ2-1,TGTGCCAGCAGCTTCCCCTTTGCGGGGACAGGGGGGTACAATGAGCAGTTCTTC,CASSFPFAGTGGYNEQFF
TRBV29-1,many,TRBD1,TRBJ1-1,TGCAGCGTTCTGGGACAGGGGAATTACGCTGAAGCTTTCTTT,CSVLGQGNYAEAFF
TRBV15,-,-,TRBJ2-5,TGTGCCACCAGCGACAGGCGATCCCAAGAGACCCAGTACTTC,CATSDRRSQETQYF
TRBV9,-,TRBD2,TRBJ2-1,TGTGCCAGCAGTACTGACCCAGCGGGAGGGTCCTACAATGAGCAGTTCTTC,CASSTDPAGGSYNEQFF
TRBV5-1,many,-,TRBJ2-1,TGCGCCAGCAGCTTGTACAGTTCGGACAATGAGCAGTTCTTC,CASSLYSSDNEQFF
TRBV12-5,-,-,TRBJ2-5,TGTGCTAGTGCTCCAGGGCCAAGACCGACCCAGTACTTC,CASAPGPRPTQYF
TRBV4-1,many,-,TRBJ2-7,TGCGCCAGCAGCCAATCGGGCGCACAGACCTACGAGCAGTACTTC,CASSQSGAQTYEQYF
TRBV7-6,many,TRBD2,TRBJ2-7,TGTGCCAGCACCCCCTCAACGGGACTAGCGGGAGGCGAGCAGTACTTC,CASTPSTGLAGGEQYF
TRBV10-3,once,TRBD1,TRBJ2-1,TGTGCCATCAGTGAGTCGATATTCACAGGGGGCAATGAGCAGTTCTTC,CAISESIFTGGNEQFF
TRBV27,few,-,TRBJ2-7,TGTGCCAGCAGTAACCAGGGTCACGAGCAGTACTTC,CASSNQGHEQYF
TRBV5-1,few,-,TRBJ2-1,TGCGCCAGCAGCTTGGCAGGGAAGCTCTACAATGAGCAGTTCTTC,CASSLAGKLYNEQFF
TRBV7-6,few,-,TRBJ1-4,TGTGCCAGCAGCCCGGACTTCGGTGAAAAACTGTTTTTT,CASSPDFGEKLFF
TRBV24-1,-,-,TRBJ1-2,TGTGCCACCAGTGATCCTGGTGGAAACGGCTATGGCTACACCTTC,CATSDPGGNGYGYTF
TRBV9,many,TRBD1,TRBJ1-1,TGTGCCAGCAGCGTAGTAGGGACAGGGGGTGGCACTGAAGCTTTCTTT,CASSVVGTGGGTEAFF
TRBV12-5,-,-,TRBJ2-3,TGTGCTAGTGGTTTGACCCCCTGGCTAGCGATCACAGATACGCAGTATTTT,CASGLTPWLAITDTQYF
TRBV18,-,-,TRBJ2-7,TGTGCCAGCTCACCACGACCGCTTCCCTACGAGCAGTACTTC,CASSPRPLPYEQYF
TRBV4-1,few,-,TRBJ2-7,TGCGCCAGCAGCAGCCCCCTAGGGGCCTGGGAGCAGTACTTC,CASSSPLGAWEQYF